What follows are 27 T cell receptor beta chains derived from one specimen sequenced in a study of blood T cells in healthy people across ages. The authors ran a second PCR of roughly 6 to 11 cycles using a sample-barcoded 5' primer and a J-beta primer mix. TCRdb re-called the 5' RACE reads with MiXCR, one entry per CDR3 protein. The sample includes 850,000 to 1,000,000 distinct CDR3 sequences, about 48% of them seen just once. The specimen sequenced was blood. These receptor sequences come from a man between 25 and 39 years old in good health.

J is TRBJ1-1 and V is TRBV4-1; D is perhaps TRBD1 (6 bases). Between the trimmed V and J ends, which lost 7 bases and 2 bases, there was a span of 17 bases. Germline-derived CDR1 and CDR2 are MGHRA and YSYEKL. The CDR3 runs 15 residues. The CDR3 here is CASTFGGGGNTEAFF. CDR3 in DNA: TGCGCCAGCACTTTTGGGGGGGGCGGTAACACTGAAGCTTTCTTT.

This clonotype was picked up a small number of times. This rearrangement joins TRBV20-1 to TRBJ2-1; tentatively, D is TRBD1 or TRBD2 (5 bases each). The V and J ends lost 0 bases and 4 bases respectively, with 10 bases between them. Germline lookup yields CDR1 DFQATT and CDR2 SNEGSKA (reference sequence). This CDR3 contains 14 residues. Written as DNA, the CDR3 is TGCAGTGCTAGAGATACGGGGCTATACAATGAGCAGTTCTTC. Translated, it gives CSARDTGLYNEQFF.

V usage is TRBV7-2 and J usage is TRBJ1-1; D may be TRBD1 (5 bases). This CDR3 spans 15 amino acids. Trimming shortened V by 1 base and J by 1 base, and 10 bases separated the two germline ends. CDR1 and CDR2 (germline): SGHTA, FQGNSA. The CDR3 nucleotides are TGTGCCAGCAGCTTAGGGACATTGAAGAACACTGAAGCTTTCTTT. Its translation is CASSLGTLKNTEAFF.

V is TRBV28 and J is TRBJ2-5; 16 bases agree with TRBD2. After removal of 0 bases from V and 2 bases from J, the junction contained 6 bases not matched to a gene. Germline CDR1 reads MDHEN; CDR2 reads SYDVKM. This CDR3 has 19 amino acids. The CDR3 here is CASSLWGTSGGAIQETQYF. The CDR3 region has the DNA TGTGCCAGCAGTTTATGGGGGACTAGCGGGGGGGCGATTCAAGAGACCCAGTACTTC. The whole variable domain, filled in from reference TRBV28 and TRBJ2-5, reads DVKVTQSSRYLVKRTGEKVFLECVQDMDHENMFWYRQDPGLGLRLIYFSYDVKMKEKGDIPEGYSVSREKKERFSLILESASTNQTSMYLCASSLWGTSGGAIQETQYFGPGTRLLVL.

The gene calls are TRBV2 and TRBJ2-4; D is unclear. V was trimmed by 2 bases and J by 9 bases, leaving 11 bases between them. Germline V gene data show CDR1 as SNHLY and CDR2 as FYNNEI. This CDR3 contains 13 residues. For the CDR3, the DNA is TGTGCCAGCAGTGAAAACCAGCACGGCATTCAGTACTTC. Its protein product is CASSENQHGIQYF.

This chain connects TRBV6-1 to TRBJ2-7; a possible D gene is TRBD1 (6 bases). The germline CDR1 and CDR2 sequences are MNHNS and SASEGT. The CDR3 sequence is 14 residues long. V was clipped by 1 base and J by 3 bases, with 10 bases between them. The CDR3 is CASSEDRDIYEQYF. For the CDR3, the DNA is TGTGCCAGCAGTGAAGACAGGGATATCTACGAGCAGTACTTC.

The chain joins TRBV20-1 to TRBJ2-7; D might be TRBD1 (5 bases). The DNA end is a closer match to TRBJ2-5, so the J assignment may be wrong. The CDR3 runs 15 residues. Germline V gives CDR1 DFQATT, CDR2 SNEGSKA (reference sequence). CDR3 sequence (DNA): TGCAGTGCCAGGTCCCCGACAGCCCTCCGGGAGACCCAGTACTTC. This translates into CSARSPTALRETQYF.

The rearrangement uses TRBV25-1 and TRBJ1-1; D not resolved. This CDR3 has 15 residues. Between the trimmed V and J ends, which lost 3 bases and 2 bases, there was a span of 13 bases. Per the germline V gene, CDR1 is MGHDK and CDR2 is SYGVNS. The CDR3 is CASSDPPGSNTEAFF. In DNA, the CDR3 is TGTGCCAGCAGTGACCCCCCGGGATCTAACACTGAAGCTTTCTTT.

The chain uses TRBV7-2 and TRBJ2-3; D unclear. V lost 5 bases to trimming and J lost 0 bases, with 18 bases between them. Germline-derived CDR1 and CDR2 are SGHTA and FQGNSA. The CDR3 runs 17 residues. The CDR3 sequence: CASSQYRRSTSTDTQYF. CDR3 sequence (DNA): TGTGCCAGCAGCCAATATCGAAGGAGCACTAGCACAGATACGCAGTATTTT.

The chain links TRBV11-2 to TRBJ2-4, with D possibly TRBD1 on 5 matching bases. Trimming pared 4 bases from V and 0 bases from J, leaving 16 bases between. Per germline, CDR1 SGHAT and CDR2 FQNNGV. The CDR3 extends over 17 amino acids. CDR3 residues: CASSSPTGFLAKNIQYF. Here the CDR3 DNA reads TGTGCCAGCAGCTCGCCAACAGGATTCCTAGCCAAAAACATTCAGTACTTC. The full variable domain, rest sourced from reference TRBV11-2 and TRBJ2-4, is EAGVAQSPRYKIIEKRQSVAFWCNPISGHATLYWYQQILGQGPKLLIQFQNNGVVDDSQLPKDRFSAERLKGVDSTLKIQPAKLEDSAVYLCASSSPTGFLAKNIQYFGAGTRLSVL.

J is TRBJ1-6 and V is TRBV5-8, with a possible D match to TRBD1 (6 bases). This CDR3 has 14 amino acids. V was clipped by 5 bases and J by 8 bases, with 14 bases between them. CDR1 and CDR2 (germline): SGHTS, YDEGEE. The CDR3 reads CASRGGARDSPLHF. The CDR3 coding sequence is TGTGCCAGCAGGGGGGGGGCGAGAGATTCACCCCTCCACTTT.

The rearrangement joins TRBV10-3 to TRBJ2-7; possible D gene TRBD2, 6 bases. The V and J ends lost 7 bases and 0 bases respectively, with 10 bases between them. The CDR3 sequence is 13 residues long. From germline, CDR1 is ENHRY and CDR2 SYGVKD. Here the CDR3 reads CAIMGEVSYEQYF. CDR3 DNA: TGTGCCATCATGGGGGAGGTCTCCTACGAGCAGTACTTC.

This clonotype was counted only a few times. The chain uses TRBV7-2 and TRBJ2-7; 7 nucleotides line up with TRBD1. CDR3 length: 18 amino acids. In germline, CDR1 is SGHTA, CDR2 FQGNSA. With V trimmed by 5 bases and J by 0 bases, 16 bases remained unmatched. The CDR3 protein is CASSVFRAQGQHSYEQYF. The CDR3 coding sequence is TGTGCCAGCAGCGTATTTCGCGCTCAGGGACAGCACTCCTACGAGCAGTACTTC.

CDR3: CASSLGQAQEQYF. CDR3 coding DNA: TGTGCCAGCAGCCTCGGACAGGCCCAGGAGCAGTACTTC. This chain connects TRBV6-1 to TRBJ2-7; TRBD1 matches at 7 bases. From germline, CDR1 is MNHNS and CDR2 SASEGT. The CDR3 length is 13 residues. V lost 6 bases, J lost 7 bases, and 9 bases stayed unmatched.

This clonotype was counted only a few times. V usage is TRBV29-1 and J usage is TRBJ1-1; TRBD1 might be the D (6 bases). Germline V gene sequence: CDR1 SQVTM, CDR2 ANQGSEA. Trimming removed 7 bases at V and 3 bases at J, with 15 bases between. The CDR3 totals 13 residues. CDR3 in amino acids: CSARQETYTEAFF. CDR3 DNA: TGCAGCGCCCGACAGGAGACGTACACTGAAGCTTTCTTT.

The chain joins TRBV27 to TRBJ2-7; D is tentatively TRBD1 or TRBD2 (5 bases each). The CDR3 has 14 residues. The germline V gene encodes CDR1 MNHEY and CDR2 SMNVEV (reference sequence). V was pared by 2 bases and J by 3 bases, with 11 bases between. Here the CDR3 DNA reads TGTGCCAGCAGTTTAGGGGACGGGATCTACGAGCAGTACTTC. Protein sequence: CASSLGDGIYEQYF.

This clonotype was observed many times. A junction end diverges from the germline sequence, so it may reflect a read error. The chain has TRBV12-3 or TRBV12-4 and TRBJ1-5, with TRBD1 identical over 10 bases. This CDR3 region has 15 residues. The CDR3 coding sequence is TGCGCCAGCAGCCAGGGACAGGGGAGCAATCAGCCCCAGCATTTT. It encodes CASSQGQGSNQPQHF.

This rearrangement joins TRBV27 to TRBJ1-4; tentative D call: TRBD1 (5 bases). Germline V gene sequence: CDR1 MNHEY, CDR2 SMNVEV (reference sequence). V was cut by 0 bases and J by 8 bases, with 7 bases left in between. The CDR3 loop spans 13 amino acids. As DNA, the CDR3 is TGTGCCAGCAGTTTATCAGGGGACGAAAAACTGTTTTTT. This sequence encodes CASSLSGDEKLFF. Supplemented by reference TRBV27 and TRBJ1-4, the full variable domain reads EAQVTQNPRYLITVTGKKLTVTCSQNMNHEYMSWYRQDPGLGLRQIYYSMNVEVTDKGDVPEGYKVSRKEKRNFPLILESPSPNQTSLYFCASSLSGDEKLFFGSGTQLSVL.

This chain joins TRBV25-1 and TRBJ2-7; D remains ambiguous. V was shortened by 3 bases and J by 6 bases, with 15 bases between the two germline ends. This CDR3 has 14 amino acids. Germline V gene sequence: CDR1 MGHDK, CDR2 SYGVNS. The CDR3 region is CASSEVQIPSEQYF. DNA for the CDR3: TGTGCCAGCAGTGAGGTCCAGATTCCCTCCGAGCAGTACTTC.

A remark on this clonotype: At one of its ends the junction is not consistent with the germline gene, which may arise from a read error. This chain links TRBV3-1 with TRBJ2-3; 8 bases are a match to TRBD2. Looked up from germline, CDR1 is LGHDT and CDR2 is YNNKEL (reference sequence). The CDR3 runs to 19 residues. The CDR3 loop is CASSQEGGGTSGRTDTQYF. In DNA, the CDR3 is TGTGCCAGCAGTCAAGAAGGGGGAGGAACTAGCGGTCGCACAGATACGCAGTATTTT.

The rearrangement links TRBV20-1 to TRBJ1-5, with TRBD1 matching over 10 bases. Unmatched junction bases numbered 9, after V lost 6 bases and J lost 7 bases. Per the germline V gene, CDR1 is DFQATT and CDR2 is SNEGSKA (reference sequence). The CDR3 contains 14 residues. CDR3 loop: CSARDRGSGQPQHF. The DNA of the CDR3 is TGCAGTGCCCGGGACAGGGGAAGCGGGCAGCCCCAGCATTTT.

V is TRBV6-5 and J is TRBJ2-3; 16 bases match TRBD2. The CDR3 is 19 residues long. J lost 5 bases, V lost 2 bases, and 10 bases had no gene match. Germline values: CDR1 MNHEY, CDR2 SVGAGI. CDR3 bases: TGTGCCAGCAGTTACCCCGGGACTAGCGGGGGGGCCGTCGGAGATACGCAGTATTTT. Its protein product is CASSYPGTSGGAVGDTQYF.

The rearrangement joins TRBV11-2 to TRBJ2-7; TRBD1 matches 10 bases. Germline V lookup: CDR1 SGHAT, CDR2 FQNNGV. This CDR3 comprises 15 residues. Trimming took 5 bases from V and 0 from J; bases not matched to a gene: 4. CDR3 DNA: TGTGCCAGCAGCGTCGGACAGGGGGACTCCTACGAGCAGTACTTC. Amino acid sequence: CASSVGQGDSYEQYF.

This clonotype has just a few counts. The chain recombines TRBV5-5 with TRBJ2-5, with unresolved D. Germline CDR1 reads SGHKS; CDR2 reads YYEKEE (reference sequence). V lost 6 bases and J lost 2, with 5 bases in between. The CDR3 spans 11 residues. CDR3: CASMQQETQYF. Here the CDR3 DNA reads TGTGCCAGCATGCAGCAAGAGACCCAGTACTTC.

The chain joins TRBV6-1 to TRBJ1-2; no definite D call. Germline CDR1 MNHNS, CDR2 SASEGT. The CDR3 extends over 14 amino acids. CDR3 nucleotide sequence: TGTGCAGCCGCCCGGACGTCTGCTAACTATGGCTACACCTTC. Translation: CAAARTSANYGYTF.

The chain employs TRBV29-1 and TRBJ1-2; 8 bases align to TRBD1. The CDR3 extends over 15 amino acids. Trimming cost V 4 bases and J 6 bases; bases outside gene matches: 13. CDR1 and CDR2 (germline): SQVTM, ANQGSEA. The CDR3 coding sequence is TGCAGCGTTGTCCGTCAGGGGGCCGTTAGGAATGGCTACACCTTC. Translating it yields CSVVRQGAVRNGYTF.

In its sample, this clonotype was seen a few times. The chain joins TRBV9 to TRBJ2-3; the D is unclear. The germline V gene encodes CDR1 SGDLS and CDR2 YYNGEE. V was clipped by 0 bases and J by 6 bases, with 8 bases between them. The CDR3 runs 13 residues. The CDR3 sequence is CASSVATWDTQYF. The DNA of the CDR3 is TGTGCCAGCAGCGTAGCTACATGGGATACGCAGTATTTT.